This T cell receptor beta chain was identified during a study of regulatory T cells in long-lasting Graves disease. This CDR3 spans 16 amino acids. Germline assignment: CDR1 LGHDT and CDR2 YNNKEL (reference sequence). Trimming took 0 bases from V and 6 from J, leaving 15 bases between them. Building the TCR beta libraries relied on iRepertoire HTBI primers, and CDR3 regions underwent Arm-PCR. TCRdb called the multiplex PCR reads again in MiXCR, with one record for every CDR3 protein. Of over 450,000 distinct CDR3 sequences in the sample, roughly a fifth were seen once. Time point of the sample: persistent/refractory GD, antithyroid drugs over 5 years with positive TRAb. Preparation of the TCR library used RNA extracted from PBMCs.

The genes are TRBV3-1 and TRBJ2-1, with D perhaps matching TRBD2 (6 bases). Sequencing was performed on peripheral blood mononuclear cells (PBMCs), taken when the disease was refractory, from a patient treated with antithyroid drugs. The receptor's source is a female donor with Graves disease. Here the CDR3 DNA reads TGTGCCAGCAGCCAAGATTTAAGCGGGCCAAGCAATGAGCAGTTCTTC. This sequence encodes CASSQDLSGPSNEQFF.